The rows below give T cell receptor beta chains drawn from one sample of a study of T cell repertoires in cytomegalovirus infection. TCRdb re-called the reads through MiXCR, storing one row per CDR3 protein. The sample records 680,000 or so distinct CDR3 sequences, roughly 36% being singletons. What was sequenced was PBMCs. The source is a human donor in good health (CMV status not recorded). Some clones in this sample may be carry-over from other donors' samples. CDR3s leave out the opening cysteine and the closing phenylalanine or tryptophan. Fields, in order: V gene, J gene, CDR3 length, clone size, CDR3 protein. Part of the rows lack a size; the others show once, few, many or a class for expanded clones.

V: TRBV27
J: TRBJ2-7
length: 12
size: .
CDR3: ASSLYGPPYEQY

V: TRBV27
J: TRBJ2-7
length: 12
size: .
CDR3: ASSLFPGGYEQY

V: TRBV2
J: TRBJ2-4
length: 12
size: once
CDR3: ASSSRDGKNIQY

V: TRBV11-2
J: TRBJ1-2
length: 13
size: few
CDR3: ASGPSDRTNYGYT

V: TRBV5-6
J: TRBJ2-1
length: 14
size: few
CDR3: ASSFTGRSSYNEQF

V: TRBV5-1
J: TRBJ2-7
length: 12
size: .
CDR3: ASSRGDGSYEQY

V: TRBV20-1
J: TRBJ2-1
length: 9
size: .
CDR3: SAWDVNEQF

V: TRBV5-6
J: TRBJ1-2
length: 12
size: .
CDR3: ASSLPSGASGYT

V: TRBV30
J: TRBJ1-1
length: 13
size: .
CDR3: AWSEEWNMNTEAF

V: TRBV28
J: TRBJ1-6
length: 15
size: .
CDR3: ASSLLADTGGHSPLH